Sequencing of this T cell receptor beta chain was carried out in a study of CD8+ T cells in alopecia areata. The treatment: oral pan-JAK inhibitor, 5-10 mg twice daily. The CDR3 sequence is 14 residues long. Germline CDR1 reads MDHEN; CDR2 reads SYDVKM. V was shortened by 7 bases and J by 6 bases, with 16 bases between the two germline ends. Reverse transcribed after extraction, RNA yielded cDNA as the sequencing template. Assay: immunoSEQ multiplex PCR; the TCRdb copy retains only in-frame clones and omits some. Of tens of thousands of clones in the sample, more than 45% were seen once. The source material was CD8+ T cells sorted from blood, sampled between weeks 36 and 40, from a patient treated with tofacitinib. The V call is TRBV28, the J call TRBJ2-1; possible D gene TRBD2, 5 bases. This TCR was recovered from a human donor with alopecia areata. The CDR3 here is CASTGTSSPNEQFF. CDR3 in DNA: TGTGCCAGCACCGGTACTAGTAGCCCCAATGAGCAGTTCTTC. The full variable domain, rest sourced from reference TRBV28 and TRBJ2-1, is DVKVTQSSRYLVKRTGEKVFLECVQDMDHENMFWYRQDPGLGLRLIYFSYDVKMKEKGDIPEGYSVSREKKERFSLILESASTNQTSMYLCASTGTSSPNEQFFGPGTRLTVL.